Shown below are 28 T cell receptor beta chains from a single sample sequenced in a study of CD4 and CD8 cells across lung adenocarcinoma regions. One entry per CDR3 protein, called by TCRdb with MiXCR from the PCR reads. The data show 3,000 to 4,000 distinct CDR3 sequences, around 66% seen once. The sample taken for sequencing was CD4+ T cells from the margin of a lung tumor. The receptors shown here come from a female donor with lung adenocarcinoma. The CD4 and CD8 labels of this study may be unreliable.

V usage is TRBV7-2 and J usage is TRBJ2-2; 8 bases align to TRBD2. Germline V gives CDR1 SGHTA, CDR2 FQGNSA. Germline trimming cut 6 bases from V and 4 bases from J; bases unmatched to any gene: 10. The CDR3 has 16 residues. The CDR3 spells CASRLRAGAITGELFF. DNA for the CDR3: TGTGCCAGCAGGCTAAGAGCGGGAGCAATCACCGGGGAGCTGTTTTTT.

This chain uses TRBV7-2 with TRBJ2-1; 7 bases match TRBD2. Looked up from germline, CDR1 is SGHTA and CDR2 is FQGNSA. V shed 0 bases, J shed 2 bases, and the junction held 4 bases outside the gene matches. There are 16 residues in the CDR3. The CDR3 region is CASSLALSGTYNEQFF. For the CDR3, the DNA is TGTGCCAGCAGCTTAGCGCTCAGCGGGACCTACAATGAGCAGTTCTTC.

V gene TRBV6-1 combines with J gene TRBJ2-6; 7 positions match TRBD2. Germline CDR1 and CDR2: MNHNS and SASEGT. The CDR3 is 14 amino acids. The junction had 3 bases not matched to a gene; V was cut back by 7 bases and J by 3 bases. CDR3 DNA sequence: TGTGCCAGCACCCGGGGGGATGGGGCCAACGTCCTGACTTTC. It translates to CASTRGDGANVLTF.

The chain is built from TRBV12-3 or TRBV12-4 and TRBJ2-5; 8 nucleotides agree with TRBD1. CDR3 size: 13 residues. V shed 6 bases, J shed 11 bases, and the junction held 11 bases outside the gene matches. CDR3 nucleotides: TGTGCCAGCAGGCCGGGACAGGAGAGTGAGCAGTACTTC. This encodes CASRPGQESEQYF.

V usage is TRBV6-1 and J usage is TRBJ2-1; 7 nucleotides align to TRBD2. Losses at the gene ends were 1 base for V and 0 bases for J; bases not matched to a gene: 6. CDR3 length: 17 residues. Germline CDR1 and CDR2: MNHNS and SASEGT. The CDR3 reads CASSEGLAVSSYNEQFF. The CDR3 DNA follows: TGTGCCAGCAGTGAAGGGCTAGCGGTAAGCTCCTACAATGAGCAGTTCTTC.

The rearrangement joins TRBV6-1 to TRBJ2-1; 7 bases fit TRBD2. The CDR3 is made up of 15 amino acids. V trimming: 8 bases; J trimming: 0 bases; junction bases outside the gene matches: 7. Germline V gene data show CDR1 as MNHNS and CDR2 as SASEGT. The DNA of the CDR3 is TGTGCCAGCCGGAGGGACTACGCCTCCTACAATGAGCAGTTCTTC. This sequence encodes CASRRDYASYNEQFF.

V and J are TRBV12-3 or TRBV12-4 and TRBJ2-3; 9 bases match TRBD2. J gave up 2 bases and V 3 bases, and 3 bases lay outside the gene matches. The CDR3 runs 15 residues. CDR3 bases: TGTGCCAGCAGTTTCTTAGCGGGAGTCACAGATACGCAGTATTTT. Encoded protein: CASSFLAGVTDTQYF.

As to this clonotype: The CDR3 does not close with the conserved phenylalanine or tryptophan, likely indicating a read error. The DNA is left out, because the CDR3 cannot be placed on it with certainty; the CDR3 is given as TCRdb lists it. V usage is TRBV22-1 and J usage is TRBJ1-4. TRBV22-1 is noted as a pseudogene. The CDR3 contains 8 residues when both ends are counted. The CDR3 sequence is CPGIGRAH.

The chain joins TRBV6-1 to TRBJ2-5; 9 positions agree with TRBD2. Germline V lookup: CDR1 MNHNS, CDR2 SASEGT. V was clipped by 5 bases and J by 3 bases; unmatched bases: 7. The CDR3 runs to 15 residues. The CDR3: CASSLMTSGKETQYF. As DNA, the CDR3 is TGTGCCAGCAGTCTCATGACTAGCGGCAAAGAGACCCAGTACTTC.

The CDR3 DNA reads as TGTGCCAGCAGTGACTCTAGCTCTGGGGCCAACGTCCTGACTTTC. This codes for CASSDSSSGANVLTF. The chain is built from TRBV6-4 and TRBJ2-6; D remains ambiguous. Germline V lookup: CDR1 MRHNA, CDR2 SNTAGT. Trimming removed 0 bases at V and 0 bases at J, with 3 bases between. This CDR3 has 15 residues.

The V gene is TRBV6-1, the J gene TRBJ2-5, with 9 bases that match TRBD1. Trimming took 7 bases from V and 3 from J; bases not matched to a gene: 9. This CDR3 is 15 amino acids long. The germline V gene encodes CDR1 MNHNS and CDR2 SASEGT. In DNA, the CDR3 is TGTGCCAGCACCCGAGGCGGGACAGGGAAAGAGACCCAGTACTTC. Translating gives CASTRGGTGKETQYF.

The rearrangement links TRBV6-1 to TRBJ2-5, with TRBD2 matching over 13 bases. Matching the DNA end better, TRBJ2-7 makes the J call doubtful. CDR3 length equals 17 residues. CDR1 MNHNS and CDR2 SASEGT come from the germline V gene. CDR3 bases: TGTGCCAGCAGGGCCTTGAGACTAGCGGGGGGATTCTACGAGCAGTACTTC. Its translation: CASRALRLAGGFYEQYF.

V and J are TRBV18 and TRBJ2-4; TRBD1 agrees at 8 bases. The J segment lost 4 bases and the V segment lost 0 bases, leaving 5 bases of the junction unmatched. Germline V CDR1 and CDR2: KGHSH, LQKENI. The CDR3 consists of 16 residues. As DNA, the CDR3 is TGTGCCAGCTCACCACCTTTGGACAGGGCAAAAAACATTCAGTACTTC. The encoded protein is CASSPPLDRAKNIQYF.

The chain recombines TRBV6-1 with TRBJ2-3; D may be TRBD2 (7 bases). Germline V CDR1 and CDR2: MNHNS, SASEGT. The V end lost 1 base, the J end lost 7 bases, and 15 bases lay between the germline ends. The CDR3 length is 15 residues. The DNA of the CDR3 is TGTGCCAGCAGTGAAGAGGGGGGAGGGCCGTATACGCAGTATTTT. Its translation: CASSEEGGGPYTQYF.

The chain links TRBV7-9 to TRBJ2-1, with 11 bases aligning to TRBD2. Germline lookup yields CDR1 SEHNR and CDR2 FQNEAQ (reference sequence). The CDR3 has 16 amino acids. V trimming: 4 bases; J trimming: 4 bases; junction bases outside the gene matches: 6. The CDR3 loop is CASSSLTSGAYNEQFF. The CDR3 DNA is TGTGCCAGCAGCTCGCTGACTAGCGGGGCTTACAATGAGCAGTTCTTC.

In this sample, this clonotype turned up once. This chain joins TRBV7-2 and TRBJ2-5; tentatively, D is TRBD1 (6 bases). The end of the DNA is better explained by TRBJ2-7, so the J call may be wrong. Germline CDR1 is SGHTA and CDR2 is FQGNSA. This CDR3 comprises 16 residues. The CDR3 region is CASSPPANRAGYEQYF. Here the CDR3 DNA reads TGTGCCAGCAGCCCCCCAGCAAACAGGGCGGGCTACGAGCAGTACTTC.

This sequence joins TRBV6-1 and TRBJ2-1; either TRBD1 or TRBD2 may supply D (7 bases each). The CDR3 runs 15 residues. From germline, CDR1 is MNHNS and CDR2 SASEGT. V dropped 3 bases and J dropped 3 bases, with 12 bases sitting between them. The CDR3 region has the DNA TGTGCCAGCAGTGAGGCAGGGGGGGACTACAATGAGCAGTTCTTC. Its protein product is CASSEAGGDYNEQFF.

About this clonotype itself: The CDR3 does not end in the conserved phenylalanine or tryptophan, so this is likely a read error. The DNA is left out, because the CDR3 cannot be placed on it with certainty; the CDR3 is given as TCRdb lists it. The rearrangement joins TRBV22-1 to TRBJ2-1. TRBV22-1 corresponds to a pseudogene. 8 amino acids form the CDR3, both terminal residues included. CDR3 sequence: CLGIGRAH.

V usage is TRBV7-2 and J usage is TRBJ2-1; D not resolved. CDR1 and CDR2 from the germline V gene are SGHTA and FQGNSA. The CDR3 loop spans 13 amino acids. Trimming removed 5 bases from V and 7 bases from J, with 12 bases in between. The CDR3 coding sequence is TGTGCCAGCAGCCCGGGCCCGTGGAATGAGCAGTTCTTC. Encoded protein: CASSPGPWNEQFF.

V usage is TRBV12-3 or TRBV12-4 and J usage is TRBJ2-1; a possible D gene is TRBD1 (6 bases). This CDR3 is 15 amino acids long. V dropped 5 bases and J dropped 13 bases, with 24 bases sitting between them. The CDR3, as DNA: TGTGCCAGCAGTCCGTTCGGGACACCTGAAGAGACCCAGTTCTTC. Translated, it gives CASSPFGTPEETQFF.

V and J are TRBV6-1 and TRBJ2-1; D may be TRBD1 (6 bases). The end of the DNA fits TRBJ2-5 better, so the J call may be wrong. The CDR3 loop spans 14 amino acids. CDR1 and CDR2 (germline): MNHNS, SASEGT. CDR3 sequence reads: CASTKGVGKETQYF. In DNA, the CDR3 is TGTGCCAGCACAAAGGGGGTAGGAAAGGAGACCCAGTACTTC.

This clonotype is labeled large. This chain links TRBV6-1 with TRBJ1-2; TRBD1 agrees at 7 bases. Germline V CDR1 and CDR2: MNHNS, SASEGT. This CDR3 has 15 residues. Trimming took 6 bases from V and 2 from J; bases not matched to a gene: 9. The DNA for the CDR3 is TGTGCCAGCAGGAAAGACAGGGCGCTCAACTATGGCTACACCTTC. Translation gives CASRKDRALNYGYTF.

This rearrangement joins TRBV6-1 to TRBJ2-1, with 7 bases lining up with TRBD1. With the DNA end fitting TRBJ2-7 better, the J assignment may be wrong. The CDR3 is 14 amino acids. Germline V gene sequence: CDR1 MNHNS, CDR2 SASEGT. The CDR3 sequence is CASNEDRSLGEQYF. DNA of the CDR3: TGTGCCAGCAATGAGGACAGGTCCCTCGGCGAGCAGTACTTC.

In its sample, this clonotype was seen a few times. This chain links TRBV6-1 with TRBJ1-6, with D possibly being TRBD1 (6 bases). The CDR3 has 14 amino acids. With 5 bases removed from V and 6 bases from J, the gap between germline ends came to 11 bases. The germline V gene encodes CDR1 MNHNS and CDR2 SASEGT. The CDR3 DNA sequence: TGTGCCAGCAGTCTTACAGGGTTTAATTCACCCCTCCACTTT. Amino acid sequence: CASSLTGFNSPLHF.

The chain recombines TRBV6-1 with TRBJ2-6; D gene uncertain. V was pared by 3 bases and J by 2 bases, with 11 bases between. The CDR3 is made up of 16 amino acids. Germline V gene data show CDR1 as MNHNS and CDR2 as SASEGT. The CDR3 region has the DNA TGTGCCAGCAGTGATTCCAGCCGGGCTGGGGCCAACGTCCTGACTTTC. It specifies CASSDSSRAGANVLTF.

The chain recombines TRBV9 with TRBJ2-5, with D perhaps matching TRBD1 (7 bases). The DNA end favors TRBJ2-7, so the J call may be wrong. CDR1 is SGDLS, CDR2 YYNGEE, per germline. There are 15 residues in the CDR3. CDR3 sequence (DNA): TGTGCCAGCAGCGTCGACAGGCGCCAGGGGGGCGAGCAGTACTTC. It encodes CASSVDRRQGGEQYF.

The rearrangement uses TRBV6-1 and TRBJ2-1; D call uncertain. Germline V gene sequence: CDR1 MNHNS, CDR2 SASEGT. This CDR3 region has 12 residues. Trimming removed 3 bases from V and 5 bases from J, with 5 bases in between. As DNA, the CDR3 is TGTGCCAGCAGTGACTTCGACAATGAGCAGTTCTTC. Translating gives CASSDFDNEQFF.

This sequence joins TRBV5-1 and TRBJ2-2, with a tentative D call TRBD1 (7 bases). Germline V gene lookup returns CDR1 SGHRS and CDR2 YFSETQ. The CDR3 is 16 residues long. V dropped 0 bases and J dropped 4 bases, with 13 bases sitting between them. This CDR3 reads CASSLESGGITGELFF. The CDR3 DNA reads as TGCGCCAGCAGCTTGGAATCAGGGGGGATCACCGGGGAGCTGTTTTTT. The full variable domain, with the rest looked up from reference TRBV5-1 and TRBJ2-2, is KAGVTQTPRYLIKTRGQQVTLSCSPISGHRSVSWYQQTPGQGLQFLFEYFSETQRNKGNFPGRFSGRQFSNSRSEMNVSTLELGDSALYLCASSLESGGITGELFFGEGSRLTVL.